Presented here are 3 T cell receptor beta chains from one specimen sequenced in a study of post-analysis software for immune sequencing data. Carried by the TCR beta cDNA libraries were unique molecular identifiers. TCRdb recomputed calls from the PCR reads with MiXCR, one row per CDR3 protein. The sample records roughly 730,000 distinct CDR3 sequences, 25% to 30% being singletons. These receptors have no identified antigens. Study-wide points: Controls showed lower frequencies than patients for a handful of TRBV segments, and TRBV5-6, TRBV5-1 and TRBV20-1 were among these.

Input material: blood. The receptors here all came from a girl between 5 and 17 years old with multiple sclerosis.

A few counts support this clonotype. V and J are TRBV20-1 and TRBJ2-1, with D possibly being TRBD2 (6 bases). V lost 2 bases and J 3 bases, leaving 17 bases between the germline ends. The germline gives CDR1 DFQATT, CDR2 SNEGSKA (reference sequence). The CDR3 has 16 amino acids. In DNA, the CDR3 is TGCAGTGCTAGATTTCTTAGCGGAGGGGTCTACAATGAGCAGTTCTTC. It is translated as CSARFLSGGVYNEQFF.

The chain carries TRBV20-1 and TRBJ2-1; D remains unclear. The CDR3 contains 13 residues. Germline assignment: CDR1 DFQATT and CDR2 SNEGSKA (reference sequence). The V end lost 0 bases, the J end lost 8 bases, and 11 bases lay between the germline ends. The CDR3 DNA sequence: TGCAGTGCTAGAGAGCTGGGCGAGGATGAGCAGTTCTTC. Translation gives CSARELGEDEQFF.

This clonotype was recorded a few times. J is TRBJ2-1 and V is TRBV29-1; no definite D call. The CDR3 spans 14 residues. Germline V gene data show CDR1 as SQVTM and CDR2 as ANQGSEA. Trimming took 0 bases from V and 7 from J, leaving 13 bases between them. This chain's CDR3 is CSVEDQTQRNEQFF. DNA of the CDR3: TGCAGCGTTGAAGACCAGACCCAGAGGAATGAGCAGTTCTTC.